This TCR beta chain was identified during a study of blood T cell repertoires in COVID-19. Methods used by the authors: Amplified reference gene primers provided the basis for estimating nucleated cell counts. Clones were read by immunoSEQ multiplex PCR, and TCRdb kept only the in-frame ones, dropping some. V, J and clone size derive from that table, while D and trimming were established from the DNA sequence. The repertoire has fewer than 400,000 clones, over 80% of them found once; the top ten carry around 8.9%. The cohort comprised adults aged 18 to 89 years residing in about 25 US areas. Participants' reported clinical history set cohort assignment. Two negative PCRs, clearance, or symptom resolution were required of recovered Cohort 3 donors. Germline-derived CDR1 and CDR2 are MNHEY and SVGAGI. V gave up 2 bases and J gave up 5 bases; unmatched junction bases: 5. The CDR3 is made up of 14 amino acids.

The receptor's source is a woman aged 18-30 years who had recovered from COVID-19. The source material was PBMCs or T cells enriched from blood (not recorded which). The V call is TRBV6-5, the J call TRBJ2-5, with 7 positions matching TRBD2. CDR3 residues: CASSYQGRGETQYF. As DNA, the CDR3 is TGTGCCAGCAGTTACCAAGGGCGGGGGGAGACCCAGTACTTC.